The rows below give T cell receptor beta chains drawn from one sample of a study of response to subunit inactivated influenza vaccine. MiXCR was run by TCRdb on the RT-PCR reads, yielding one entry per CDR3 protein. The sample shows fewer than 700,000 distinct CDR3 sequences, approximately 12% of them seen only once. The specimen was PBMCs from blood, collected roughly 45 days after vaccination. All receptors derive from a man aged 50 to 60 who received an inactivated influenza vaccine. Both conserved end residues are part of each CDR3. Fields, in order: CDR3 protein, clone size, CDR3 length, V gene, J gene. Not every row has a clone size; where given, it reads once, few, many or a size class.

cdr3_aa: CASTGTSGGARADTQYF
clone_size: few
cdr3_length: 17
v_call: TRBV12-3/TRBV12-4
j_call: TRBJ2-3

cdr3_aa: CASSLNFGLAGSETQYF
clone_size: .
cdr3_length: 17
v_call: TRBV7-7
j_call: TRBJ2-5

cdr3_aa: CSASLGGPRSPLHF
clone_size: many
cdr3_length: 14
v_call: TRBV20-1
j_call: TRBJ1-6

cdr3_aa: CSVNEGGTGNEQFF
clone_size: few
cdr3_length: 14
v_call: TRBV20-1
j_call: TRBJ2-1

cdr3_aa: CASSPSPTSPLHF
clone_size: few
cdr3_length: 13
v_call: TRBV7-9
j_call: TRBJ1-6

cdr3_aa: CASSPPRLAGNTGELFF
clone_size: once
cdr3_length: 17
v_call: TRBV18
j_call: TRBJ2-2

cdr3_aa: CASSPPIGTSTADTQYF
clone_size: .
cdr3_length: 17
v_call: TRBV18
j_call: TRBJ2-3

cdr3_aa: CATSDPSIGQGSAIDEQFF
clone_size: few
cdr3_length: 19
v_call: TRBV24-1
j_call: TRBJ2-1

cdr3_aa: CASSLFGQGWIDNEQFF
clone_size: few
cdr3_length: 17
v_call: TRBV7-9
j_call: TRBJ2-1

cdr3_aa: CASSLQPGQTYEQYF
clone_size: many
cdr3_length: 15
v_call: TRBV5-1
j_call: TRBJ2-7

cdr3_aa: CASSTGLAGGPNNEQFF
clone_size: many
cdr3_length: 17
v_call: TRBV5-1
j_call: TRBJ2-1

cdr3_aa: CASRRREVPEQYF
clone_size: .
cdr3_length: 13
v_call: TRBV28
j_call: TRBJ2-7

cdr3_aa: CASSLSGADGYTF
clone_size: few
cdr3_length: 13
v_call: TRBV5-1
j_call: TRBJ1-2

cdr3_aa: CASSSRTGLYEQYF
clone_size: .
cdr3_length: 14
v_call: TRBV7-8
j_call: TRBJ2-7

cdr3_aa: CASSYPGPQYF
clone_size: few
cdr3_length: 11
v_call: TRBV6-2/TRBV6-3
j_call: TRBJ2-3

cdr3_aa: CATSEGQKMNTGELFF
clone_size: .
cdr3_length: 16
v_call: TRBV24-1
j_call: TRBJ2-2

cdr3_aa: CASNLQGSSYEQYF
clone_size: .
cdr3_length: 14
v_call: TRBV12-3/TRBV12-4
j_call: TRBJ2-7

cdr3_aa: CASSSGFHAFF
clone_size: .
cdr3_length: 11
v_call: TRBV12-3/TRBV12-4
j_call: TRBJ1-1

cdr3_aa: CASSLARWASGNYNEQFF
clone_size: few
cdr3_length: 18
v_call: TRBV7-8
j_call: TRBJ2-1

cdr3_aa: CASTIVGQPYNEQFF
clone_size: few
cdr3_length: 15
v_call: TRBV7-2
j_call: TRBJ2-1

cdr3_aa: CSARTGGNQPQHF
clone_size: many
cdr3_length: 13
v_call: TRBV20-1
j_call: TRBJ1-5

cdr3_aa: CASSLLGRTDTQYF
clone_size: .
cdr3_length: 14
v_call: TRBV7-8
j_call: TRBJ2-3

cdr3_aa: CASWEGRNEDEQYF
clone_size: .
cdr3_length: 14
v_call: TRBV21-1
j_call: TRBJ2-7

cdr3_aa: CASSLPAQGFPMETQYF
clone_size: .
cdr3_length: 17
v_call: TRBV18
j_call: TRBJ2-5

cdr3_aa: CASSLGRGHDQPQHF
clone_size: few
cdr3_length: 15
v_call: TRBV12-3/TRBV12-4
j_call: TRBJ1-5

cdr3_aa: CASRGQGNTIYF
clone_size: .
cdr3_length: 12
v_call: TRBV10-2
j_call: TRBJ1-3

cdr3_aa: CASSFVGTAYEQYF
clone_size: many
cdr3_length: 14
v_call: TRBV5-1
j_call: TRBJ2-7